This T cell receptor beta chain was captured in a study of T-cell reconstitution after alpha-beta-depleted transplantation in children. Overall study findings and caveats: Surviving recipient T cells and thymic progenitors underlay high day-60 TCRbeta diversity in some patients. After one year, T-cell counts and TCRbeta diversity mostly came from new T cells. Reportedly, alpha-beta T cells present about two months post-transplant originated from several hundred expanded clones of graft origin.

Turning to this clonotype: Its antigen remains unidentified.

The TCRbeta library incorporated unique molecular identifiers. TCRdb used MiXCR to reprocess the PCR reads, holding one entry per CDR3 protein. The data hold a few hundred thousand distinct CDR3 sequences, with 20% to 30% observed a single time. The sample in question was PBMCs, obtained before TCRalphabeta/CD19-depleted stem cell transplant. This TCR was sampled from a boy in the first two years of life with Wiskott-Aldrich syndrome, due to receive a stem cell transplant.

CDR3 amino acids: CSARLQGNQPQHF. In DNA, the CDR3 is TGCAGTGCGAGGCTACAGGGCAATCAGCCCCAGCATTTT. J is TRBJ1-5 and V is TRBV20-1, with D maybe TRBD1 (5 bases). Trimming removed 6 bases from V and 2 bases from J, with 11 bases in between. CDR1 DFQATT and CDR2 SNEGSKA come from the germline V gene (reference sequence). This CDR3 has 13 amino acids.